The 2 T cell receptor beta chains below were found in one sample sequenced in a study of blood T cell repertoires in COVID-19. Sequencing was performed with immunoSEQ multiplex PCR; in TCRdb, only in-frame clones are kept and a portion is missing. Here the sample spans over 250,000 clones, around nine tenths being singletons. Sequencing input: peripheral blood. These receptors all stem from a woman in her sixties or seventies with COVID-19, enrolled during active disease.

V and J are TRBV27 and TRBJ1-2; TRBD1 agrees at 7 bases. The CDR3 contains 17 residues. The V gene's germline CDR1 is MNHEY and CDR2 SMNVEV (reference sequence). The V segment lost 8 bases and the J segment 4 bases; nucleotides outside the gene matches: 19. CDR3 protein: CASLPRRGGSGIYGYTF. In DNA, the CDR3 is TGTGCCAGCCTTCCACGGCGAGGGGGCAGTGGTATCTATGGCTACACCTTC.

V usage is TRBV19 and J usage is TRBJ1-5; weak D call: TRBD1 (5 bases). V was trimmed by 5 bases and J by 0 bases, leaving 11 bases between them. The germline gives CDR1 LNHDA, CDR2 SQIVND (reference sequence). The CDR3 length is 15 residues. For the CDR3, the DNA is TGTGCCAGTAGTGACAGCACAAATAGCAATCAGCCCCAGCATTTT. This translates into CASSDSTNSNQPQHF.